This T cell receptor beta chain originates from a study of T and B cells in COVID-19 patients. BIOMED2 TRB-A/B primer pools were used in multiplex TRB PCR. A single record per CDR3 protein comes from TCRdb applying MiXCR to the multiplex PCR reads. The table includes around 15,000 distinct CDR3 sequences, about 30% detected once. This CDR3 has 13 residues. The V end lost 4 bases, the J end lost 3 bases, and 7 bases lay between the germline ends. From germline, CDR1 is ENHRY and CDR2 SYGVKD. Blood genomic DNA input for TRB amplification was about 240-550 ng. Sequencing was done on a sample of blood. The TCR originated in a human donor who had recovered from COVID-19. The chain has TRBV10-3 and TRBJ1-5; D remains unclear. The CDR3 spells CAISGGDNQPQHF. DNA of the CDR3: TGTGCCATCAGTGGGGGTGACAATCAGCCCCAGCATTTT.